The 32 T cell receptor beta chains in this list originate from one sample, sequenced in a study of cytomegalovirus exposure and HLA in healthy donors. Primers: 60 Vbeta forward and 13 Jbeta reverse. Method: immunoSEQ multiplex PCR; TCRdb's copy keeps in-frame clones and lacks some. There are about 180,000 clones in the sample; roughly 87% occur only once, and approximately 1.5% lies in the top ten. Input material: PBMCs. The receptor set was obtained from a man aged 35 to 55 in good health and CMV-seronegative.

This chain connects TRBV30 to TRBJ2-3, with 9 bases aligning to TRBD1. The CDR3 covers 15 residues. Trimming took 1 base from V and 3 from J; bases not matched to a gene: 5. Germline loops: CDR1 GTSNPN, CDR2 SVGIG (reference sequence). In nucleotides, the CDR3 is TGTGCCTGGAGTGCCGGACAGGGGTTAACAGATACGCAGTATTTT. It encodes CAWSAGQGLTDTQYF.

This clone was found once. The chain links TRBV4-3 to TRBJ2-2; 8 bases line up with TRBD1. The CDR3 spans 17 residues. Trimming took 4 bases from V and 4 from J; bases not matched to a gene: 11. The germline V gene encodes CDR1 LGHNA and CDR2 YSLEER. DNA of the CDR3: TGCGCCAGCAGCCGAGCCGGACAGGGTATAGGCACCGGGGAGCTGTTTTTT. Protein sequence: CASSRAGQGIGTGELFF.

The chain links TRBV30 to TRBJ1-4; TRBD1 matches at 7 bases. With 4 bases clipped from V and 8 bases from J, the junction kept 10 bases outside the gene matches. CDR1 and CDR2 from the germline V gene are GTSNPN and SVGIG (reference sequence). This CDR3 is 14 amino acids long. In nucleotides, the CDR3 is TGTGCCTGGAAGGAGGGGGCCCAGAGGGAAAAACTGTTTTTT. It specifies CAWKEGAQREKLFF.

J is TRBJ2-7 and V is TRBV19; 10 bases line up with TRBD2. V shed 6 bases, J shed 1 base, and the junction held 0 bases outside the gene matches. CDR1 is LNHDA and CDR2 is SQIVND in the germline V gene (reference sequence). The CDR3 length is 13 residues. The CDR3: CASRLAGSYEQYF. The CDR3 DNA reads as TGTGCCAGTAGACTAGCGGGATCCTACGAGCAGTACTTC.

V usage is TRBV7-2 and J usage is TRBJ2-3; 9 bases align to TRBD2. The CDR3 is 14 amino acids. Germline V gives CDR1 SGHTA, CDR2 FQGNSA. V shed 6 bases, J shed 2 bases, and the junction held 3 bases outside the gene matches. CDR3 sequence: CASRPSGVTDTQYF. The CDR3 DNA reads as TGTGCCAGCAGACCTAGCGGGGTCACAGATACGCAGTATTTT.

The CDR3 sequence: CASSFPSGGVRRNEQYF. The CDR3 DNA sequence: TGTGCCAGCAGCTTCCCCTCAGGGGGCGTAAGAAGAAACGAGCAGTACTTC. The chain couples TRBV7-8 to TRBJ2-7; 8 nucleotides align to TRBD1. After removal of 3 bases from V and 5 bases from J, the junction contained 15 bases not matched to a gene. This CDR3 comprises 17 residues. Germline V gene data show CDR1 as SGHVS and CDR2 as FQNEAQ.

This chain uses TRBV25-1 with TRBJ2-7; weak D call: TRBD2 (5 bases). The V and J ends lost 7 bases and 5 bases respectively, with 18 bases between them. Germline CDR1 MGHDK, CDR2 SYGVNS. This CDR3 contains 14 residues. The CDR3 here is CASTVTRRTDEQYF. As DNA, the CDR3 is TGTGCCAGCACCGTGACGAGGAGGACGGACGAGCAGTACTTC.

The V call is TRBV5-1, the J call TRBJ2-7, with TRBD2 matching over 9 bases. CDR1 is SGHRS and CDR2 is YFSETQ in the germline V gene. CDR3 length equals 14 residues. The V segment lost 4 bases and the J segment 4 bases; nucleotides outside the gene matches: 6. CDR3 coding DNA: TGCGCCAGCAGCCCCGCGGGGGGGCGGTACGAGCAGTACTTC. Amino acids: CASSPAGGRYEQYF.

The sample holds a few counts of this clone. This chain uses TRBV7-2 with TRBJ2-5; 12 bases agree with TRBD2. CDR1 and CDR2 (germline): SGHTA, FQGNSA. The V and J ends lost 8 bases and 4 bases, in that order; junction bases with no gene match: 8. The CDR3 length is 15 residues. CDR3 amino acids: CASASSGGAGETQYF. DNA of the CDR3: TGTGCCAGCGCCTCTAGCGGGGGGGCGGGAGAGACCCAGTACTTC. The entire variable domain, with the rest obtained from reference TRBV7-2 and TRBJ2-5, is as follows: GAGVSQSPSNKVTEKGKDVELRCDPISGHTALYWYRQSLGQGLEFLIYFQGNSAPDKSGLPSDRFSAERTGGSVSTLTIQRTQQEDSAVYLCASASSGGAGETQYFGPGTRLLVL.

The chain is built from TRBV9 and TRBJ2-7, with D perhaps TRBD2 (7 bases). V lost 3 bases and J 4 bases, leaving 8 bases between the germline ends. This CDR3 spans 12 amino acids. Germline CDR1 SGDLS, CDR2 YYNGEE. DNA for the CDR3: TGTGCCAGCAGCGAGGGGGGGTACGAGCAGTACTTC. Translating it yields CASSEGGYEQYF.

The rearrangement uses TRBV19 and TRBJ1-6, with 8 bases matching TRBD1. V shed 1 base, J shed 14 bases, and the junction held 4 bases outside the gene matches. From germline, CDR1 is LNHDA and CDR2 SQIVND (reference sequence). The CDR3 contains 13 residues. CDR3 nucleotide sequence: TGTGCCAGTAGTATAGGACAGGGGTCGTCCCTCCACTTT. Protein product: CASSIGQGSSLHF.

The chain carries TRBV9 and TRBJ1-2; 12 bases align to TRBD1. J was trimmed by 6 bases and V by 2 bases; bases with no gene match: 2. The CDR3 is 14 amino acids. Germline V gives CDR1 SGDLS, CDR2 YYNGEE. CDR3 sequence (DNA): TGTGCCAGCAGCGTGGGACAGGGGGCGAATGGCTACACCTTC. Encoded protein: CASSVGQGANGYTF.

This CDR3 reads CASSPAGTGGSYEQYF. The CDR3 DNA reads TGTGCCAGCTCACCGGCCGGGACAGGGGGATCCTACGAGCAGTACTTC. The V call is TRBV18, the J call TRBJ2-7; 11 bases line up with TRBD1. V dropped 3 bases and J dropped 1; count of bases not matched to a gene: 5. The CDR3 totals 16 residues. CDR1 and CDR2 (germline): KGHSH, LQKENI.

This clone was counted a few times. The chain links TRBV7-9 to TRBJ1-1, with D possibly matching TRBD1 (6 bases). Trimming pared 1 base from V and 4 bases from J, leaving 10 bases between. This CDR3 contains 14 residues. The germline V gene has CDR1 SEHNR and CDR2 FQNEAQ (reference sequence). CDR3 in DNA: TGTGCCAGCAGCTTAGACAGGGCACGCACTGAAGCTTTCTTT. This sequence encodes CASSLDRARTEAFF.

This chain joins TRBV30 and TRBJ2-7; the match to TRBD1 covers 8 bases. V gave up 1 base and J gave up 1 base; unmatched junction bases: 0. The CDR3 has 13 residues. The germline CDR1 and CDR2 sequences are GTSNPN and SVGIG (reference sequence). CDR3 nucleotide sequence: TGTGCCTGGAGTGACAGGGGGTCCTACGAGCAGTACTTC. Residues: CAWSDRGSYEQYF.

The V and J genes are TRBV10-3 and TRBJ2-7; 7 nucleotides align to TRBD1. Germline CDR1 ENHRY, CDR2 SYGVKD. Trimming removed 6 bases from V and 3 bases from J; junction bases left unmatched: 11. The CDR3 is 15 residues long. The CDR3 sequence is CAIRTSPGQNYEQYF. CDR3 DNA sequence: TGTGCCATCAGGACCTCACCGGGACAGAACTACGAGCAGTACTTC.

The V call is TRBV11-2, the J call TRBJ2-7, with D perhaps TRBD1 (5 bases). CDR3 length: 12 amino acids. The germline gives CDR1 SGHAT, CDR2 FQNNGV. The germline V and J ends were trimmed by 5 bases and 5 bases, with 10 bases remaining between them. The CDR3 DNA is TGTGCCAGCAGCATAAACAGGAACGAGCAGTACTTC. This codes for CASSINRNEQYF.

The rearrangement uses TRBV28 and TRBJ2-7, with D perhaps matching TRBD1 (6 bases). The V and J ends lost 0 bases and 2 bases respectively, with 11 bases between them. There are 15 residues in the CDR3. Looked up from germline, CDR1 is MDHEN and CDR2 is SYDVKM. CDR3 protein: CASSLWGAAPYEQYF. CDR3 DNA: TGTGCCAGCAGTTTATGGGGGGCGGCCCCCTACGAGCAGTACTTC. Complete variable domain (other parts from reference TRBV28 and TRBJ2-7): DVKVTQSSRYLVKRTGEKVFLECVQDMDHENMFWYRQDPGLGLRLIYFSYDVKMKEKGDIPEGYSVSREKKERFSLILESASTNQTSMYLCASSLWGAAPYEQYFGPGTRLTVT.

V and J are TRBV30 and TRBJ1-1; maybe TRBD1 (5 bases). In germline, CDR1 is GTSNPN, CDR2 SVGIG (reference sequence). V lost 2 bases and J 4 bases, leaving 23 bases between the germline ends. CDR3 size: 17 residues. The CDR3 protein is CAWSTIAPWGSGTEAFF. CDR3 bases: TGTGCCTGGAGTACCATCGCGCCTTGGGGCTCGGGCACTGAAGCTTTCTTT.

This clone was seen more than once but under ten times. The chain couples TRBV6-6 to TRBJ1-4, with D perhaps matching TRBD1 (6 bases). The V and J ends lost 7 bases and 7 bases respectively, with 19 bases between them. Germline assignment: CDR1 MNHNY and CDR2 SVGAGI (reference sequence). The length of the CDR3 is 15 residues. CDR3 sequence: CASILGGAKFEKLFF. Here the CDR3 DNA reads TGTGCCAGCATCCTAGGGGGGGCGAAGTTTGAAAAACTGTTTTTT.

This rearrangement joins TRBV6-5 to TRBJ2-3, with D possibly being TRBD2 (5 bases). CDR1 and CDR2 (germline): MNHEY, SVGAGI. The V end was cut by 6 bases, the J end by 2 bases, with 15 bases between. The CDR3 loop spans 15 amino acids. CDR3: CASRTDTSYTDTQYF. CDR3 in DNA: TGTGCCAGCAGGACGGATACTAGTTACACAGATACGCAGTATTTT.

There are a few counts of this clone. The chain has TRBV6-6 and TRBJ1-1; TRBD1 might be the D (6 bases). V lost 5 bases and J 2 bases, leaving 12 bases between the germline ends. Germline values: CDR1 MNHNY, CDR2 SVGAGI (reference sequence). This CDR3 has 14 amino acids. The CDR3 sequence is CASSTNRDNTEAFF. CDR3 coding DNA: TGTGCCAGCAGTACTAACAGGGACAACACTGAAGCTTTCTTT.

The chain is built from TRBV30 and TRBJ1-2, with D possibly matching TRBD1 (5 bases). Germline lookup yields CDR1 GTSNPN and CDR2 SVGIG (reference sequence). Between the trimmed V and J ends, which lost 2 bases and 5 bases, there was a span of 12 bases. This CDR3 has 13 residues. In DNA, the CDR3 is TGTGCCTGGAGTCTCGGGGGGGGGTATGGCTACACCTTC. This sequence encodes CAWSLGGGYGYTF.

V usage is TRBV27 and J usage is TRBJ1-3, with 7 bases aligning to TRBD1. Germline V gene sequence: CDR1 MNHEY, CDR2 SMNVEV (reference sequence). Trimming at V came to 1 base and at J to 1 base, leaving 1 base not matched to a gene. The CDR3 sequence is 15 residues long. In DNA form, the CDR3 reads TGTGCCAGCAGTTTATACAGGGGTTCTGGAAACACCATATATTTT. Its translation is CASSLYRGSGNTIYF.

V and J are TRBV7-2 and TRBJ2-2; D uncertain. Germline V gives CDR1 SGHTA, CDR2 FQGNSA. The CDR3 sequence is 14 residues long. Trimming removed 1 base at V and 4 bases at J, with 7 bases between. The CDR3 DNA reads TGTGCCAGCAGCTTAGTTTTTAGCACCGGGGAGCTGTTTTTT. Translated: CASSLVFSTGELFF.

This clone was observed once. This rearrangement joins TRBV7-2 to TRBJ2-3; tentative D call: TRBD2 (6 bases). Trimming took 4 bases from V and 6 from J, leaving 14 bases between them. CDR3 length: 14 amino acids. The germline gives CDR1 SGHTA, CDR2 FQGNSA. CDR3 nucleotide sequence: TGTGCCAGCAGCTCCAGGAGGGGAACTGATACGCAGTATTTT. Translated: CASSSRRGTDTQYF.

The chain has TRBV29-1 and TRBJ2-7; perhaps TRBD1 as D (5 bases). The germline CDR1 and CDR2 sequences are SQVTM and ANQGSEA. The CDR3 covers 12 residues. V was pared by 2 bases and J by 3 bases, with 8 bases between. Here the CDR3 reads CSVEYRNYEQYF. The CDR3 DNA is TGCAGCGTTGAATACAGGAACTACGAGCAGTACTTC.

The chain carries TRBV28 and TRBJ2-7; 8 bases match TRBD1. The CDR3 consists of 14 residues. The J segment lost 3 bases and the V segment lost 4 bases, leaving 5 bases of the junction unmatched. Germline lookup yields CDR1 MDHEN and CDR2 SYDVKM. For the CDR3, the DNA is TGTGCCAGCAGTTCAACGACAGGGGTCTACGAGCAGTACTTC. Translation: CASSSTTGVYEQYF.

This sequence joins TRBV30 and TRBJ2-3; D may be TRBD2 (5 bases). CDR3 length equals 14 residues. From germline, CDR1 is GTSNPN and CDR2 SVGIG (reference sequence). With 4 bases removed from V and 4 bases from J, the gap between germline ends came to 15 bases. The CDR3 DNA follows: TGTGCCTGGAACCAGAGGCTAGCAGCAGATACGCAGTATTTT. This encodes CAWNQRLAADTQYF.

The rearrangement joins TRBV11-2 to TRBJ2-3, with 7 bases identical to TRBD2. V shed 7 bases, J shed 8 bases, and the junction held 15 bases outside the gene matches. The CDR3 loop spans 15 amino acids. Germline CDR1 and CDR2: SGHAT and FQNNGV. The CDR3: CASIFSGLGGGTQYF. As DNA, the CDR3 is TGTGCCAGCATTTTTAGCGGACTCGGCGGGGGTACGCAGTATTTT.

There are a few counts of this clone. This chain joins TRBV19 and TRBJ2-7, with 14 bases lining up with TRBD2. V shed 4 bases and J 7 bases; nucleotides not matched to a gene: 9. This CDR3 is built from 16 residues. The germline V gene encodes CDR1 LNHDA and CDR2 SQIVND (reference sequence). The CDR3 DNA reads TGTGCCAGTAGTAATATTATAGGACTAGCGGGAGGTGAGCAGTACTTC. Protein: CASSNIIGLAGGEQYF.

The chain combines TRBV4-3 with TRBJ2-5, with D maybe TRBD1 (5 bases). The CDR3 is 15 residues long. Germline V gene lookup returns CDR1 LGHNA and CDR2 YSLEER. Trimming pared 0 bases from V and 6 bases from J, leaving 14 bases between. The CDR3 DNA reads as TGCGCCAGCAGCCAAGATTTCAGGGTTGAGAAGACCCAGTACTTC. It encodes CASSQDFRVEKTQYF.